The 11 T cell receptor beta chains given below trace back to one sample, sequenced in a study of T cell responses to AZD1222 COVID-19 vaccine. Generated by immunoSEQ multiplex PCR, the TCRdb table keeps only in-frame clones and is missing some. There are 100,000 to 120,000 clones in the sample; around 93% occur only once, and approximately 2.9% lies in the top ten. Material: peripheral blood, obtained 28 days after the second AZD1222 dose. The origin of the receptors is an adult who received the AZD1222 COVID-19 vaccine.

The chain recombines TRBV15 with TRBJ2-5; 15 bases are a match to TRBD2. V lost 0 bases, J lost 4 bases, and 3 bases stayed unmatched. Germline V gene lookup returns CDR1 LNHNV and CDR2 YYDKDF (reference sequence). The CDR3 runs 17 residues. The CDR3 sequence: CATSRDKGLAGGETQYF. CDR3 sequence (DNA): TGTGCCACCAGCAGAGATAAGGGACTAGCGGGAGGAGAGACCCAGTACTTC.

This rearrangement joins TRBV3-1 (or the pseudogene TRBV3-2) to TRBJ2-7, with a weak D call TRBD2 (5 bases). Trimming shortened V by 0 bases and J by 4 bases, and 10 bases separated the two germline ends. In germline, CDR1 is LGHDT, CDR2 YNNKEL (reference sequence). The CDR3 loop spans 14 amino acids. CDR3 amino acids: CASSQDGGEYEQYF. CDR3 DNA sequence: TGTGCCAGCAGCCAAGACGGTGGGGAGTACGAGCAGTACTTC.

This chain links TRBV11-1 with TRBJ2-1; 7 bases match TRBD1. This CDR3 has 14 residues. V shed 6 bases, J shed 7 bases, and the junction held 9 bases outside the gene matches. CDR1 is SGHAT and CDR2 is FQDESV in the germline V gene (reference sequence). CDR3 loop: CASSRDRSDNEQFF. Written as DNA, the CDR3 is TGTGCCAGCAGTAGGGACAGATCAGATAATGAGCAGTTCTTC.

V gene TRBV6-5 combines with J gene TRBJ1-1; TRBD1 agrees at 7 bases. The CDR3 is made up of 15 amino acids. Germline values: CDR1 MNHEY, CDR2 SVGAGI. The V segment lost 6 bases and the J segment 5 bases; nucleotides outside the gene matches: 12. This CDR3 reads CASRSLTGVETEAFF. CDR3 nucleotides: TGTGCCAGCAGGTCATTAACAGGGGTGGAGACTGAAGCTTTCTTT.

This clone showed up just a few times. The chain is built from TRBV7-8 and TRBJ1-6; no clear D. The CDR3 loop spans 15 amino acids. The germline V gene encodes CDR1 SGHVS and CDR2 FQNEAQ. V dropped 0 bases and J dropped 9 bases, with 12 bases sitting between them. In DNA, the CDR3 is TGTGCCAGCAGCTTAGCTGTCGGCGTTCGTTCACCCCTCCACTTT. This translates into CASSLAVGVRSPLHF.

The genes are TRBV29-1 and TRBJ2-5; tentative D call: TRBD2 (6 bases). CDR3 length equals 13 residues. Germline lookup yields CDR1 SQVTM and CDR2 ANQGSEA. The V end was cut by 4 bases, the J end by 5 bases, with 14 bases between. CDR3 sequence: CSVVSLAPETQYF. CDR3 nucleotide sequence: TGCAGCGTTGTCTCTCTAGCGCCTGAGACCCAGTACTTC.

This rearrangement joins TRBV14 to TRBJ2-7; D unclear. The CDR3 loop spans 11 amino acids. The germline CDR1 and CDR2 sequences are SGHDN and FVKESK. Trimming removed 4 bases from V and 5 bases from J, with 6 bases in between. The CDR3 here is CASSLEDEQYF. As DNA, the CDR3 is TGTGCCAGCAGCCTAGAGGACGAGCAGTACTTC.

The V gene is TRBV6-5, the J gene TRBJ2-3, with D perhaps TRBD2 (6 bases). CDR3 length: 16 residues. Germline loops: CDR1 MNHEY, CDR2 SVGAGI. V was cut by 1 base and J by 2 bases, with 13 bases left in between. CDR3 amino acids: CASSYWASGPTDTQYF. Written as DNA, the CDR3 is TGTGCCAGCAGTTACTGGGCGAGCGGGCCCACAGATACGCAGTATTTT.

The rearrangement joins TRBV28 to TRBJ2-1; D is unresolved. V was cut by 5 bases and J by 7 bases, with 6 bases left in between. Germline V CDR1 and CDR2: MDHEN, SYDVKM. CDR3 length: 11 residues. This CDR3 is CASSVVNEQFF. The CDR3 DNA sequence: TGTGCCAGCAGTGTAGTAAATGAGCAGTTCTTC.

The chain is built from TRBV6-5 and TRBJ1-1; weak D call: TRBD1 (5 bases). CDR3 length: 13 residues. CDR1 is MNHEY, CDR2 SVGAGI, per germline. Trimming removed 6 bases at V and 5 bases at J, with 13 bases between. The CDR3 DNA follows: TGTGCCAGCAGCAGCCGAGGGGTAACTGAAGCTTTCTTT. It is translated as CASSSRGVTEAFF.

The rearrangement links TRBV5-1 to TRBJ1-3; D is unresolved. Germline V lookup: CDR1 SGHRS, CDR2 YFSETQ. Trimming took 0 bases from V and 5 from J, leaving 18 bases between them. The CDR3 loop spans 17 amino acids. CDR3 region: CASSLALGVNNRNTIYF. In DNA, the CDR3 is TGCGCCAGCAGCTTGGCACTGGGTGTGAATAATAGAAACACCATATATTTT.